This record concerns one T cell receptor beta chain sequence. The record originates from a study of blood T cell repertoires in COVID-19. Background on the study: From the United States, Italy and Spain came samples of acute and convalescent COVID-19. The cDNA or gDNA used as material had been derived from T cells, B-cell-depleted T cells, or PBMCs.

V dropped 0 bases and J dropped 3 bases, with 12 bases sitting between them. Germline loops: CDR1 SGHAT, CDR2 FQNNGV. The CDR3 loop spans 15 amino acids. In the original workflow: By means of reference gene primer amplification, nucleated cell counts were estimated. TCRdb's copy holds only in-frame clones and misses some; the assay was immunoSEQ multiplex PCR. D and trimming were read from the DNA, whereas the V and J calls and clone size are those reported in that table. Of around 150,000 clones in the sample, roughly 85% are singletons; the top ten hold more than 3%. This receptor was obtained from a man in his sixties or seventies with acute or convalescent COVID-19. The sequenced sample consisted of peripheral blood. J is TRBJ2-7 and V is TRBV11-2; tentative D call: TRBD1 (8 bases). DNA of the CDR3: TGTGCCAGCAGCTTAGAACAGGGGGGGCACTACGAGCAGTACTTC. This translates into CASSLEQGGHYEQYF.